The subject of this entry is one T cell receptor beta chain. Its antigen is undetermined. This sample was included in a study of beta chain features in type 1 diabetes. The isolated RNA, all of it, was reverse transcribed, so expressed TCRB transcripts were what got sequenced. Clones were read by immunoSEQ multiplex PCR, and TCRdb kept only the in-frame ones, dropping some. Of around 260,000 clones listed, 20% to 25% were seen once; the top ten hold approximately 0.011%. Findings of the study overall: The study found fewer insertions and more deletions at VDJ junctions in type 1 diabetes patients. All four CD4+ subsets of Type 1 diabetes patients contained TCRB CDR3s that were moderately but significantly shorter. Overrepresentation of cells with high TCR expression could result from cDNA sequencing. The naive, central memory and Treg TCRB repertoires looked more alike in patients than they did in healthy donors.

V lost 7 bases, J lost 0 bases, and 16 bases lay in between. Germline V gene sequence: CDR1 SEHNR, CDR2 FQNEAQ (reference sequence). The CDR3 has 16 amino acids. Every participating donor gave one draw, a heparinised blood sample averaging approximately 110 mL. The sequencing input was naive CD4+ T cells from blood. The clonotype comes from a woman in her 30s with type 1 diabetes. The chain has TRBV7-9 and TRBJ1-3; D gene ambiguous. Written as DNA, the CDR3 is TGTGCCAGCACGAATCGAGACCGACACTCTGGAAACACCATATATTTT. Protein sequence: CASTNRDRHSGNTIYF.